These 17 T cell receptor beta chains share one sample of origin, sequenced in a study of early stage breast cancer tumors. Sequencing used immunoSEQ multiplex PCR; TCRdb keeps in-frame clones, though not all of them. The table shows some 30,000 clones, with roughly 86% occurring only once. Sequenced: blood. All receptors come from a person aged 50-59 years with breast cancer.

The chain couples TRBV25-1 to TRBJ1-4, with D unclear. Germline V gives CDR1 MGHDK, CDR2 SYGVNS. The V end lost 3 bases, the J end lost 7 bases, and 6 bases lay between the germline ends. This CDR3 comprises 12 residues. The DNA of the CDR3 is TGTGCCAGCAGTGACGTGGGTGAAAAACTGTTTTTT. Its translation is CASSDVGEKLFF.

The chain carries TRBV19 and TRBJ1-2; TRBD1 agrees at 9 bases. CDR3 length: 14 residues. V lost 3 bases and J lost 4; bases outside the gene matches: 3. From germline, CDR1 is LNHDA and CDR2 SQIVND (reference sequence). The CDR3 sequence: CASSMTGGSYGYTF. In nucleotides, the CDR3 is TGTGCCAGTAGTATGACAGGGGGAAGCTATGGCTACACCTTC.

This clone is a singleton in its sample. The chain has TRBV19 and TRBJ2-3; D uncertain. Trimming shortened V by 5 bases and J by 3 bases, and 9 bases separated the two germline ends. Germline V gives CDR1 LNHDA, CDR2 SQIVND (reference sequence). This CDR3 contains 13 residues. DNA of the CDR3: TGTGCCAGTAGTCCGTCTAGGACAGATACGCAGTATTTT. Protein product: CASSPSRTDTQYF.

This clone occurred a few times. The chain couples TRBV7-2 to TRBJ2-2, with 9 bases that match TRBD2. V shed 3 bases, J shed 1 base, and the junction held 0 bases outside the gene matches. In germline, CDR1 is SGHTA, CDR2 FQGNSA. CDR3 length: 15 residues. CDR3 in DNA: TGTGCCAGCAGCTTTAGCGGGAGGAACACCGGGGAGCTGTTTTTT. Translating gives CASSFSGRNTGELFF. Full variable domain (remainder filled in from reference TRBV7-2 and TRBJ2-2): GAGVSQSPSNKVTEKGKDVELRCDPISGHTALYWYRQSLGQGLEFLIYFQGNSAPDKSGLPSDRFSAERTGGSVSTLTIQRTQQEDSAVYLCASSFSGRNTGELFFGEGSRLTVL.

The chain recombines TRBV2 with TRBJ2-1; the D gene is possibly TRBD1 (6 bases). Germline CDR1 SNHLY, CDR2 FYNNEI. The V and J ends lost 2 bases and 4 bases respectively, with 12 bases between them. The CDR3 has 15 amino acids. The CDR3 bases are TGTGCCAGCAGTGAATCGTGGCAGGGGTACAATGAGCAGTTCTTC. It yields the protein CASSESWQGYNEQFF. Looking up the rest from reference TRBV2 and TRBJ2-1 gives the full variable domain: EPEVTQTPSHQVTQMGQEVILRCVPISNHLYFYWYRQILGQKVEFLVSFYNNEISEKSEIFDDQFSVERPDGSNFTLKIRSTKLEDSAMYFCASSESWQGYNEQFFGPGTRLTVL.

The J gene is TRBJ2-1, the V gene TRBV1; TRBD2, the D gene given by the table, was not confirmed from the DNA. TRBV1 is a pseudogene segment. There are 19 residues in the CDR3. CDR3 loop: CTSSQGICSGREFYNEQFF. CDR3 coding DNA: TGCACCAGCAGCCAAGGGATATGCAGCGGGAGAGAGTTTTACAATGAGCAGTTCTTC.

J is TRBJ2-7 and V is TRBV11-2; D ambiguous. Between the trimmed V and J ends, which lost 6 bases and 6 bases, there was a span of 9 bases. This CDR3 spans 11 amino acids. Germline V gene data show CDR1 as SGHAT and CDR2 as FQNNGV. In nucleotides, the CDR3 is TGTGCCAGCAGGCTCGGGCGCGAGCAGTACTTC. This encodes CASRLGREQYF.

The rearrangement joins TRBV28 to TRBJ1-5; D is uncertain. The CDR3 is 14 residues long. CDR1 MDHEN and CDR2 SYDVKM come from the germline V gene. With 7 bases removed from V and 6 bases from J, the gap between germline ends came to 16 bases. CDR3 amino acids: CASIPSGFGQPQHF. The CDR3 DNA sequence: TGTGCCAGCATCCCCTCAGGCTTCGGTCAGCCCCAGCATTTT.

The gene calls are TRBV5-6 and TRBJ2-7; D call uncertain. The V gene lost 4 bases and the J gene lost 0 bases, with 14 bases spanning the gap. CDR1 and CDR2 from the germline V gene are SGHDT and YYEEEE. This CDR3 has 15 amino acids. The DNA for the CDR3 is TGTGCCAGCAGCCGAGCACAGTTGTACTCCTACGAGCAGTACTTC. This sequence encodes CASSRAQLYSYEQYF.

This rearrangement joins TRBV5-4 to TRBJ1-2; 7 nucleotides agree with TRBD1. Germline CDR1 reads SGHNT; CDR2 reads YYREEE (reference sequence). V dropped 6 bases and J dropped 7; count of bases not matched to a gene: 12. CDR3 size: 14 residues. In DNA, the CDR3 is TGTGCCAGCATCCCGCCCCAACAGGGGATTGGCTACACCTTC. Protein: CASIPPQQGIGYTF.

This clone was seen once. J is TRBJ2-3 and V is TRBV29-1; possible D gene TRBD1, 6 bases. Per the germline V gene, CDR1 is SQVTM and CDR2 is ANQGSEA. This CDR3 is built from 13 residues. Trimming took 6 bases from V and 4 from J, leaving 14 bases between them. CDR3 loop: CSVAGVRADTQYF. The CDR3 DNA is TGCAGCGTCGCAGGGGTTAGGGCAGATACGCAGTATTTT.

This rearrangement joins TRBV5-1 to TRBJ2-2; TRBD1 is a possible D gene (5 bases). The germline CDR1 and CDR2 sequences are SGHRS and YFSETQ. V shed 7 bases and J shed 7 bases, with 20 bases lying between them. This CDR3 region has 15 residues. CDR3 bases: TGCGCCAGCTCCACCAGGCTGGGGCAGGGCGGGGAGCTGTTTTTT. This encodes CASSTRLGQGGELFF. Full variable domain (remainder filled in from reference TRBV5-1 and TRBJ2-2): KAGVTQTPRYLIKTRGQQVTLSCSPISGHRSVSWYQQTPGQGLQFLFEYFSETQRNKGNFPGRFSGRQFSNSRSEMNVSTLELGDSALYLCASSTRLGQGGELFFGEGSRLTVL.

The chain is built from TRBV27 and TRBJ2-2, with 12 bases lining up with TRBD2. This CDR3 region has 16 residues. The germline CDR1 and CDR2 sequences are MNHEY and SMNVEV (reference sequence). V lost 8 bases and J lost 7; bases outside the gene matches: 11. The CDR3 nucleotides read TGTGCCAGCGGGGGGCTAGCGGGAGGGCTTGGCGGGGAGCTGTTTTTT. It encodes CASGGLAGGLGGELFF.

This clone occurred once. The chain links TRBV21-1 to TRBJ2-1; the D call TRBD1 from the table was never checked on the DNA. TRBV21-1 is a pseudogene locus. The CDR3 covers 16 residues. The CDR3 region is CASSRNRSLLYNEQFF. CDR3 nucleotides: TGTGCCAGCAGTCGTAACAGGTCCCTCCTCTACAATGAGCAGTTCTTC.

V and J are TRBV6-5 and TRBJ1-6; 8 nucleotides agree with TRBD1. The CDR3 consists of 15 residues. Germline values: CDR1 MNHEY, CDR2 SVGAGI. The junction had 10 bases not matched to a gene; V was cut back by 5 bases and J by 10 bases. The DNA for the CDR3 is TGTGCCAGCAGTAACGCCGGGACAGGAGGATCACCCCTCCACTTT. It translates to CASSNAGTGGSPLHF.

This clone came up once. The chain carries TRBV2 and TRBJ2-7, with 7 bases fitting TRBD1. CDR1 is SNHLY, CDR2 FYNNEI, per germline. CDR3 size: 14 residues. The V gene end was trimmed by 4 bases and the J gene end by 4 bases; junction bases not matched to a gene: 7. The CDR3: CASSADRVGYEQYF. The CDR3 nucleotides are TGTGCCAGCAGTGCCGACAGGGTTGGGTACGAGCAGTACTTC.

This clone was seen more than once but under ten times. This chain connects TRBV2 to TRBJ1-6; 10 positions match TRBD1. The V gene end was trimmed by 5 bases and the J gene end by 7 bases; junction bases not matched to a gene: 5. Germline CDR1 reads SNHLY; CDR2 reads FYNNEI. This CDR3 is built from 15 residues. The CDR3 DNA reads TGTGCCAGCAGTCCTCGACAGGGGGCCAATTCACCCCTCCACTTT. Translating gives CASSPRQGANSPLHF.